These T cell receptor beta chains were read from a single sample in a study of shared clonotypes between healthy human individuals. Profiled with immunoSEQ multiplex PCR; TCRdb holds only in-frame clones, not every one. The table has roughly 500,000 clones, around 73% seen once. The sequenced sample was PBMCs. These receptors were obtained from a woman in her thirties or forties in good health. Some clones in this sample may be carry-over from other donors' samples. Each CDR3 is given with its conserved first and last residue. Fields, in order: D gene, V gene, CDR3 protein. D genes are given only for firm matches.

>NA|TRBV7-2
CASSLSQNNQPQHF
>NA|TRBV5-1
CASSLEAVPTYEQYF
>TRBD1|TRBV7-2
CASSAGQGYGYTF
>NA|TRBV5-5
CASSYRDAPYADEQYF
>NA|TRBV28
CASRPGTLETQYF
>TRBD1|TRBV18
CASSPGQGATEQYF
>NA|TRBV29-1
CSVVARGVYEQYF
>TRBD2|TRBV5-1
CASSLETSGQETQYF
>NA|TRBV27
CASSYGTPSPYEQYF
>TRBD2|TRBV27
CASSPPPLAGYYEQYF
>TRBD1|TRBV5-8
CASSLVGGGPQHF
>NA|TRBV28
CASSSPSRGSETQYF
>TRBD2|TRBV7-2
CASSPGTSNSIQYF
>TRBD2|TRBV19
CASAERGRAYEQYF
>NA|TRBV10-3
CAISESPLSYGYTF
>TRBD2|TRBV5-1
CASSLGLAGSGEETQYF
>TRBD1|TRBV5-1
CASSSNDRGYEQYF
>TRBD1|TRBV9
CASSPRTGLSEQYF
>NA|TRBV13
CASSSTGSNQPQHF
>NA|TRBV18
CASSPSAGDRNQPQHF
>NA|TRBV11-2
CASSSPRGLEQYF
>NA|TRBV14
CASSQDTAQETQYF
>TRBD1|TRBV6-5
CASSSTSGTGGLVAFF
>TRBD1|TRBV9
CASSVTRDSPYEQYF
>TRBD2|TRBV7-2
CASSYTGGNEQFF
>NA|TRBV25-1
CAAQRLGGQETQYF
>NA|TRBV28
CASIRGTSYEQYF
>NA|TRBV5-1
CASAREGRTNTEAFF
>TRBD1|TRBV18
CASSPPTGGRDTQYF
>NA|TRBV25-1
CASSKSTGELFF
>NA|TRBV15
CATSRGISQPQHF
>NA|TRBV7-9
CASSLLLTQETISYEQYF
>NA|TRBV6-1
CASSELLNSYNEQFF
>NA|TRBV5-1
CASSSPGRLDTQYF
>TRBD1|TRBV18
CASSPPGQGTDTQYF
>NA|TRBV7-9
CASSSTLGASGETQYF
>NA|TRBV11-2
CASSSPLSNDEQFF
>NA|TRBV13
CASSLYSAAGSYEQYF
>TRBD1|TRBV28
CASSRPDRVSSYEQYF
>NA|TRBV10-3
CAVALDGARSEAFF
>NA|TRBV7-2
CASSLRLSTNEKLFF
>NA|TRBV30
CAWSGSYEQYF
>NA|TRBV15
CATSRDGGVMLGSNTEAFF
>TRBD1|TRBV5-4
CASTRDRDSYEQYF
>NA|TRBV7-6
CASTGTPNSPLHF
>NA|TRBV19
CASSIEAENTEAFF
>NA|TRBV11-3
CASSPQRGGGEQFF
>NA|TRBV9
CASSVSRTDGYTF
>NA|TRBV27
CASSNSGSPNNEQFF
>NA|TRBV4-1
CASRRWTAPGSEAFF
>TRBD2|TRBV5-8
CASSFGLAGGVDEQYF
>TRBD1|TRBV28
CASSQRDRGWANTEAFF
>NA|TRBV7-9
CASSNRDFANEQFF
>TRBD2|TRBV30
CAWGAGSATDTQYF
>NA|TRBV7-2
CASSLVQPYNEQFF
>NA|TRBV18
CASSPVTRGGYNEQFF
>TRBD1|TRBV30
CAWTQGAGETQYF
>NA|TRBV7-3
CASSLGLFRSGQETQYF
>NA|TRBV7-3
CASSQDSKAAEAFF
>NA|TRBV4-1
CASSQDLLNF